Shown below are 9 T cell receptor beta chains from a single sample sequenced in a study of control samples from healthy donors and cancer patients. Assay used: immunoSEQ multiplex PCR; TCRdb lists only in-frame clones, some missing. In the table there are some 120,000 clones, 88% of which are singletons. Sequenced input: blood. These receptors were collected from a woman aged 70-85 years in good health.

The V gene is TRBV7-9, the J gene TRBJ1-2, with no clear D. The CDR3 sequence is 13 residues long. Trimming removed 3 bases at V and 3 bases at J, with 8 bases between. CDR1 is SEHNR, CDR2 FQNEAQ, per germline (reference sequence). The CDR3 DNA is TGTGCCAGCAGCTTTGGCAGCGACTATGGCTACACCTTC. Its translation: CASSFGSDYGYTF.

This clone occurred once. Mismatch with germline at one junction end may stem from a read error. The chain joins TRBV15 to TRBJ2-5; 7 nucleotides line up with TRBD2. The CDR3 runs 13 residues. Germline lookup yields CDR1 LNHNV and CDR2 YYDKDF (reference sequence). CDR3 DNA sequence: TGTGCCACCAGCAGAGCAAGAAGGACTAGTATGAACTTC. It translates to CATSRARRTSMNF.

The gene calls are TRBV12-3 or TRBV12-4 and TRBJ1-2; D is possibly TRBD1 (6 bases). The CDR3 is 12 amino acids. V dropped 5 bases and J dropped 5 bases, with 9 bases sitting between them. The DNA of the CDR3 is TGTGCCAGCAGTAAAACAGGGTATGGCTACACCTTC. This sequence encodes CASSKTGYGYTF.

This clone was picked up one time. The chain's CDR3 is CASSRDYFSYEQYF. The DNA of the CDR3 is TGTGCCAGCAGCCGCGACTACTTCTCCTACGAGCAGTACTTC. The chain links TRBV5-8 to TRBJ2-7, with D possibly being TRBD2 (5 bases). The V and J ends lost 4 bases and 0 bases respectively, with 11 bases between them. This CDR3 is 14 amino acids long. The V gene's germline CDR1 is SGHTS and CDR2 YDEGEE. Together with reference TRBV5-8 and TRBJ2-7, the CDR3 gives the full variable domain: EAGVTQSPTHLIKTRGQQATLRCSPISGHTSVYWYQQALGLGLQFLLWYDEGEERNRGNFPPRFSGRQFPNYSSELNVNALELEDSALYLCASSRDYFSYEQYFGPGTRLTVT.

The table lists this clone with a few counts. The chain links TRBV6-1 to TRBJ2-7, with 10 nucleotides matching TRBD1. The length of the CDR3 is 15 residues. CDR1 and CDR2 from the germline V gene are MNHNS and SASEGT. After removal of 3 bases from V and 0 bases from J, the junction contained 2 bases not matched to a gene. Here the CDR3 reads CASSEGTGDSYEQYF. The CDR3 nucleotides read TGTGCCAGCAGTGAGGGGACAGGGGACTCCTACGAGCAGTACTTC.

The J gene is TRBJ1-4, the V gene TRBV7-6; D unresolved. Trimming removed 0 bases from V and 5 bases from J, with 10 bases in between. The germline CDR1 and CDR2 sequences are SGHVS and FNYEAQ. The CDR3 covers 15 residues. In DNA form, the CDR3 reads TGTGCCAGCAGCTTAGCGCCCCAAGCAAATGAAAAACTGTTTTTT. It yields the protein CASSLAPQANEKLFF. The full variable domain, in which reference TRBV7-6 and TRBJ1-4 provide the parts outside the CDR3, is GAGVSQSPRYKVTKRGQDVALRCDPISGHVSLYWYRQALGQGPEFLTYFNYEAQQDKSGLPNDRFSAERPEGSISTLTIQRTEQRDSAMYRCASSLAPQANEKLFFGSGTQLSVL.

The gene calls are TRBV5-5 and TRBJ1-4; no definite D call. The CDR3 loop spans 14 amino acids. Germline V gives CDR1 SGHKS, CDR2 YYEKEE (reference sequence). V was shortened by 4 bases and J by 1 base, with 8 bases between the two germline ends. CDR3 region: CASSRSQTNEKLFF. In DNA form, the CDR3 reads TGTGCCAGCAGCCGCAGCCAAACTAATGAAAAACTGTTTTTT. Using reference TRBV5-5 and TRBJ1-4 for the parts outside the CDR3, the full variable domain is DAGVTQSPTHLIKTRGQQVTLRCSPISGHKSVSWYQQVLGQGPQFIFQYYEKEERGRGNFPDRFSARQFPNYSSELNVNALLLGDSALYLCASSRSQTNEKLFFGSGTQLSVL.

J is TRBJ2-3 and V is TRBV5-6, with a weak D call TRBD1 (6 bases). Per the germline V gene, CDR1 is SGHDT and CDR2 is YYEEEE. The CDR3 has 15 amino acids. Trimming cost V 2 bases and J 1 base, with 11 bases left between them. The CDR3 protein is CASSLGGIGTDTQYF. The CDR3, as DNA: TGTGCCAGCAGCTTAGGGGGTATAGGCACAGATACGCAGTATTTT.

The chain recombines TRBV24-1 with TRBJ1-2; 7 bases are shared with TRBD1. V gave up 5 bases and J gave up 4 bases; unmatched junction bases: 12. Germline V lookup: CDR1 KGHDR, CDR2 SFDVKD. This CDR3 is built from 16 residues. Written as DNA, the CDR3 is TGTGCCACCAGTGGGTCGTCTGGACAGGAATTCTATGGCTACACCTTC. Its translation is CATSGSSGQEFYGYTF.